The T cell receptor beta chain under discussion was sequenced for a study of T cells after somatic rescue of genetic block (TCRdb year 2020). For the wider study: The study assessed how robust, over the long term, a T-cell system was when the system had developed through somatic rescue of a genetic block in T-cell development.

Worth noting for this clone: Its antigen remains unidentified. No per-base quality is available; no much larger clone lies one base away.

CDR1 WNHNN and CDR2 SYGVQD were looked up in the germline V gene (reference sequence). V is shortened by 7 bases, J by 0 bases, and the region joining them spans 18 bases. The CDR3 has 16 amino acids, counting the end cysteine and phenylalanine. The retained sequence is limited to the CDR3, 48 bases, with the frame set at the first base. The receptor library was made with the immunoSEQ multiplex PCR assay. TCRdb mirrors the immuneACCESS table, restricted to in-frame sequences. Some clones are absent from its copies; in checked studies, under half trace to an unresolved V gene, and the reason for the others is unknown. This sample comprises under 150,000 clones, about 93% of them detected only once. Of the sample, around 1.5% is held by the ten largest clones.

The source of this sequence is a woman aged 18 to 35. Sequencing was performed on peripheral blood mononuclear cells (PBMCs). The chain was built from TRBV10-1 and TRBJ2-5, with TRBD1 tentatively as D gene (5 bases match). The sequenced DNA is TGCGCCAGCACGTTCCCAGGGCGAACTCACCAAGAGACCCAGTACTTC. Its coded protein is CASTFPGRTHQETQYF.